This TCR beta chain is from a study of PD-1 blockade in classical Hodgkin lymphoma. General study results and limits: Prior to therapy, complete responders displayed diversity much like that of newly diagnosed patients. Patients starting nivolumab less than 1 year after ASCT had lower diversity and were excluded from later analyses.

The data were produced by immunoSEQ multiplex PCR, yet TCRdb's version contains in-frame clones alone and is incomplete. The table includes about 10,000 clones, about 93% detected once. There was relapse after autologous stem cell transplantation in every patient, and there was variation in brentuximab vedotin exposure. This CDR3 has 12 residues. The V end lost 1 base, the J end lost 9 bases, and 7 bases lay between the germline ends. CDR1 is MGHDK and CDR2 is SYGVNS in the germline V gene. In this sample, this clone turned up a few times. The antigen is undetermined. Here the sequenced sample was peripheral blood mononuclear cells (PBMCs), taken at baseline. The chain recombines TRBV25-1 with TRBJ1-5; D is uncertain. This clonotype originated in a human donor with classical Hodgkin lymphoma. CDR3 sequence (DNA): TGTGCCAGCAGTGAATGGGTCGGGCCCCAGCATTTT. It yields the protein CASSEWVGPQHF.